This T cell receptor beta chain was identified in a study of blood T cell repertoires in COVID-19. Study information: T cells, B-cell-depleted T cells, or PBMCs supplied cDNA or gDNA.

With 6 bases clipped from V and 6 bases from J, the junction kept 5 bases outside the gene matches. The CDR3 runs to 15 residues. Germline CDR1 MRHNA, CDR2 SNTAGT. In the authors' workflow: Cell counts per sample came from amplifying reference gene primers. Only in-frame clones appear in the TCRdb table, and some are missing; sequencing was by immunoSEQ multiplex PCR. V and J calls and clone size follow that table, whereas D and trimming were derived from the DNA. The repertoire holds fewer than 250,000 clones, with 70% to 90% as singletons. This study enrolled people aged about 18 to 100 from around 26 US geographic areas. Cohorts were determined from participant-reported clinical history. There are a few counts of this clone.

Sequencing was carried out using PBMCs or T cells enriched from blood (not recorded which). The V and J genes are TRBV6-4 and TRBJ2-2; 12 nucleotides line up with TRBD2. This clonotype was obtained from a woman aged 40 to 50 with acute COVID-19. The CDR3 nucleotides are TGTGCCAGCAGCCCGACTAGCGGGAGATCCGGGGAGCTGTTTTTT. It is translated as CASSPTSGRSGELFF.